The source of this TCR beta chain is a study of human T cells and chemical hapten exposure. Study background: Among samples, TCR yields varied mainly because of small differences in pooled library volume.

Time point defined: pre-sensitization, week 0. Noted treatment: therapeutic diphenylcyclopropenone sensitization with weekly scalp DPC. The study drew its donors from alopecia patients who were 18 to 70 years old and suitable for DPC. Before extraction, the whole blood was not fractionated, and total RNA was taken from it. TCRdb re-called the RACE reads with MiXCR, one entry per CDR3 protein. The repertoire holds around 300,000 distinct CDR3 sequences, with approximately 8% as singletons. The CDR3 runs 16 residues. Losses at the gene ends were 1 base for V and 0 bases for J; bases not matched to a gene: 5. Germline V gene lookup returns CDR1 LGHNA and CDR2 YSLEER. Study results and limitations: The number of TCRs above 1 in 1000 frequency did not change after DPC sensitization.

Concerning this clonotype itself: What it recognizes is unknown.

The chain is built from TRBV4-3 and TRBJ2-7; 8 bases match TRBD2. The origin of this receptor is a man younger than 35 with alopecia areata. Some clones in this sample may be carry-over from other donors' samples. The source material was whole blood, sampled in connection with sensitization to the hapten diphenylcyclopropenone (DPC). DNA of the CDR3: TGCGCCAGCAGCCAAGTGGCGGGGGGACACTCCTACGAGCAGTACTTC. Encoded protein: CASSQVAGGHSYEQYF.